Detailed here is one TCR beta chain. Its matching antigen is unknown. The repertoire was sequenced with immunoSEQ multiplex PCR; TCRdb's copy has only in-frame clones and lacks some. The table shows some 120,000 clones, with about 80% occurring only once. Between the trimmed V and J ends, which lost 6 bases and 1 base, there was a span of 15 bases. Germline CDR1 SEHNR, CDR2 FQNEAQ (reference sequence). The CDR3 contains 15 residues. The data derive from a study of a mutant IDH1 vaccine in newly diagnosed glioma. Study results and caveats: Immune responses induced by vaccination arose in 93.3% of the patients.

Time point described: week 11, during vaccination. The vaccine gave 300 ug of a 20-mer mutant IDH1 peptide subcutaneously per dose. The clonotype was recovered from a man aged 40-55 years with glioma. This chain links TRBV7-9 with TRBJ2-5, with D perhaps given as TRBD1 or TRBD2 (6 bases each). The material was PBMCs, obtained from a glioma patient whose treatment included an IDH1 peptide vaccine. Written as DNA, the CDR3 is TGTGCCAGCAGTCGCGGGACACACCTCCAAGAGACCCAGTACTTC. Translation: CASSRGTHLQETQYF.